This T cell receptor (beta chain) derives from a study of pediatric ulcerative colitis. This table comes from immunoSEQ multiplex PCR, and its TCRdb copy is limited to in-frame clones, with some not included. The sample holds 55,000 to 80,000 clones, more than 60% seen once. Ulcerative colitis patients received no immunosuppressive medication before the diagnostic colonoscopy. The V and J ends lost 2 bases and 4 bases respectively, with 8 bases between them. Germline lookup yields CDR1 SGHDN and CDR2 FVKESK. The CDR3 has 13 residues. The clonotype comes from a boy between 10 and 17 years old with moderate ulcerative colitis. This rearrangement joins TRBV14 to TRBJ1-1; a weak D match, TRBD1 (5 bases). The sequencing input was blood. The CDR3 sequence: CASSQRQGTEAFF. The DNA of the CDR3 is TGTGCCAGCAGCCAACGGCAGGGCACTGAAGCTTTCTTT.